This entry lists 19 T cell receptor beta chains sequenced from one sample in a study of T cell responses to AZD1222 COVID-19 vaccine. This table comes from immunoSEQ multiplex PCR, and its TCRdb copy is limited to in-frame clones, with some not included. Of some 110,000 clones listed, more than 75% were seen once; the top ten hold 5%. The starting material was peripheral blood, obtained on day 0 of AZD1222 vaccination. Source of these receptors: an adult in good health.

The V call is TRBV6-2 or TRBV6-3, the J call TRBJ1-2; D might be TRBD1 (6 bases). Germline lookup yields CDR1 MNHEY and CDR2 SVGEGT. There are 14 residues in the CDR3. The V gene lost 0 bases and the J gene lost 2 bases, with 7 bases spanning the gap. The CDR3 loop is CASSYSGANYGYTF. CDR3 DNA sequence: TGTGCCAGCAGTTACTCGGGGGCAAACTATGGCTACACCTTC.

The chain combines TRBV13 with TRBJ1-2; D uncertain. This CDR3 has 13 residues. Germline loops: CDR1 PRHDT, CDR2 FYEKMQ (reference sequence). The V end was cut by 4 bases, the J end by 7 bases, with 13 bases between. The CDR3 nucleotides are TGTGCCAGCAGCTCACGAGGATTCGGTGGCTACACCTTC. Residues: CASSSRGFGGYTF.

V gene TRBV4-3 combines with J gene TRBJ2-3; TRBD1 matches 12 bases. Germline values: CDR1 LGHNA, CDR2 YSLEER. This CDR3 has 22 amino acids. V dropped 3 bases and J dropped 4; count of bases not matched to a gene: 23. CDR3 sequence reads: CASSQRALTGAGDRGRSDTQYF. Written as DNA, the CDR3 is TGCGCCAGCAGCCAGAGGGCCCTTACAGGAGCCGGGGACAGGGGGCGGTCAGATACGCAGTATTTT.

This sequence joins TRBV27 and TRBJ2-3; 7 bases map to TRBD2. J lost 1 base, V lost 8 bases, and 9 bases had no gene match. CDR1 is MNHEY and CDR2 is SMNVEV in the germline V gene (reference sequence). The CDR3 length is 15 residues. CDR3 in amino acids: CASGHGGGGTDTQYF. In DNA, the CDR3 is TGTGCCAGCGGGCATGGGGGGGGTGGCACAGATACGCAGTATTTT.

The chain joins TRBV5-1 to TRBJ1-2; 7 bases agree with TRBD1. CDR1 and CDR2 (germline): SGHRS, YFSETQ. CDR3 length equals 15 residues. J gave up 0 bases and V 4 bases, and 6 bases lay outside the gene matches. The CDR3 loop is CASSDDRVANYGYTF. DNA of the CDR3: TGCGCCAGCAGCGACGACAGGGTGGCTAACTATGGCTACACCTTC.

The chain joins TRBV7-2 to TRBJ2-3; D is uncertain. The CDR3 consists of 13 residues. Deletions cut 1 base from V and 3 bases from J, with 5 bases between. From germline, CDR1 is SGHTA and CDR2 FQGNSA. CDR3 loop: CASSLGFTDTQYF. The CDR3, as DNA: TGTGCCAGCAGCTTAGGGTTTACAGATACGCAGTATTTT. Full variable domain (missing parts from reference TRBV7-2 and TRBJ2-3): GAGVSQSPSNKVTEKGKDVELRCDPISGHTALYWYRQSLGQGLEFLIYFQGNSAPDKSGLPSDRFSAERTGGSVSTLTIQRTQQEDSAVYLCASSLGFTDTQYFGPGTRLTVL.

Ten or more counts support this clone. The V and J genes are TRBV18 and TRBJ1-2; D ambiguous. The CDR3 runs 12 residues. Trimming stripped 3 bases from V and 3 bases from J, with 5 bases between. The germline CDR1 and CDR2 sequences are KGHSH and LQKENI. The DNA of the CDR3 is TGTGCCAGCTCACCCCAATACTATGGCTACACCTTC. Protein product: CASSPQYYGYTF.

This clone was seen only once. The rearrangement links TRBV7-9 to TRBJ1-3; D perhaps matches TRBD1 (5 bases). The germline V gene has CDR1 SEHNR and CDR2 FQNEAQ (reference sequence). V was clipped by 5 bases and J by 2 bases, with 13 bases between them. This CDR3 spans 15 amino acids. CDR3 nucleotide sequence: TGTGCCAGCAGCCCTTGGGGGGAAGCTGGAAACACCATATATTTT. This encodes CASSPWGEAGNTIYF. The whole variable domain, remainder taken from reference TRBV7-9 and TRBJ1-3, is DTGVSQNPRHKITKRGQNVTFRCDPISEHNRLYWYRQTLGQGPEFLTYFQNEAQLEKSRLLSDRFSAERPKGSFSTLEIQRTEQGDSAMYLCASSPWGEAGNTIYFGEGSWLTVV.

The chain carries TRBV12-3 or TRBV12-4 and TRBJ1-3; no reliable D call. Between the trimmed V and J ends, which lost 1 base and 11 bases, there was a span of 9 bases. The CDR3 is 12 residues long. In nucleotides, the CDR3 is TGTGCCAGCAGTTTAGGGGTGGTTCCCATATATTTT. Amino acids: CASSLGVVPIYF.

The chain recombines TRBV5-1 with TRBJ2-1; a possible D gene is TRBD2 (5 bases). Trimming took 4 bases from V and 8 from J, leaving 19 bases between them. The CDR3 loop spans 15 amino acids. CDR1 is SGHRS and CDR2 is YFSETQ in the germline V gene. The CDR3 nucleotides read TGCGCCAGCAGCCCGGGGATACTGACGAGCGATGAGCAGTTCTTC. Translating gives CASSPGILTSDEQFF.

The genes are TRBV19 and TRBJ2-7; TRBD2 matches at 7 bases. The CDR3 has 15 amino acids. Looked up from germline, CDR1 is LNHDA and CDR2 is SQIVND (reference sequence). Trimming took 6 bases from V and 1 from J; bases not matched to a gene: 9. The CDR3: CASSPMGGGSYEQYF. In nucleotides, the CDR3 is TGTGCCAGTAGCCCCATGGGCGGGGGATCCTACGAGCAGTACTTC.

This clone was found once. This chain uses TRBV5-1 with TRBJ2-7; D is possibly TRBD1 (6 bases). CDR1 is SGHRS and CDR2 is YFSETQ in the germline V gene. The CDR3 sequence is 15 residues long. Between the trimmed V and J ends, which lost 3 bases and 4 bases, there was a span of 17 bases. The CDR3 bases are TGCGCCAGCAGCTCATCAGGGGTTTCGGGGTACGAGCAGTACTTC. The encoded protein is CASSSSGVSGYEQYF.

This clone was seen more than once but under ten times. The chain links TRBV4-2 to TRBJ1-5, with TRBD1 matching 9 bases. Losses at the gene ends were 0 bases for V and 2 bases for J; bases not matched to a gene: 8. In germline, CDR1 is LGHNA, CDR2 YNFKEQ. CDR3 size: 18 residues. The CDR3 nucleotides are TGTGCCAGCAGCCAAGAGGGGACAGGGTGGAATCGCAATCAGCCCCAGCATTTT. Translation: CASSQEGTGWNRNQPQHF.

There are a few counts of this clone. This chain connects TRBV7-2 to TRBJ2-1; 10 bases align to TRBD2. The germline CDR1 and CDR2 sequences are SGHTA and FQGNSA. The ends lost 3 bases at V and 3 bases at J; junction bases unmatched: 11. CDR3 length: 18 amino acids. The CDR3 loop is CASSFYPSSGGVYNEQFF. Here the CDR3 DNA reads TGTGCCAGCAGCTTCTACCCCTCTAGCGGGGGAGTCTACAATGAGCAGTTCTTC. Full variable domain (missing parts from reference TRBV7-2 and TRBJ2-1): GAGVSQSPSNKVTEKGKDVELRCDPISGHTALYWYRQSLGQGLEFLIYFQGNSAPDKSGLPSDRFSAERTGGSVSTLTIQRTQQEDSAVYLCASSFYPSSGGVYNEQFFGPGTRLTVL.

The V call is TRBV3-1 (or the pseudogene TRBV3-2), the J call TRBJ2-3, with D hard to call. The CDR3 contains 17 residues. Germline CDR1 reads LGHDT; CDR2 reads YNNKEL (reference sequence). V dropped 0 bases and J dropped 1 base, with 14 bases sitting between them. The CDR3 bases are TGTGCCAGCAGCCAAGATAAAAGGGTTGGGGGCACAGATACGCAGTATTTT. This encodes CASSQDKRVGGTDTQYF.

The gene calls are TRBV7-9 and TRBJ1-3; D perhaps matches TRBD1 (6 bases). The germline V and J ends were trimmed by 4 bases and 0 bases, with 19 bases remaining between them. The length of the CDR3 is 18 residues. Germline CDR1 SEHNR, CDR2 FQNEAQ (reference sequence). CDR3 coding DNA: TGTGCCAGCAGCTATACCGGGACAACTCTCTTCTCTGGAAACACCATATATTTT. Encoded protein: CASSYTGTTLFSGNTIYF.

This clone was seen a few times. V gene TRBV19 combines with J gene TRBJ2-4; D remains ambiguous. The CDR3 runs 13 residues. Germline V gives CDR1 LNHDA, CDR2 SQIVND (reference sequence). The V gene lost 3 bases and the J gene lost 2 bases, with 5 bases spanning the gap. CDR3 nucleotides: TGTGCCAGTAGTATTTACCCCAAAAACATTCAGTACTTC. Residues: CASSIYPKNIQYF.

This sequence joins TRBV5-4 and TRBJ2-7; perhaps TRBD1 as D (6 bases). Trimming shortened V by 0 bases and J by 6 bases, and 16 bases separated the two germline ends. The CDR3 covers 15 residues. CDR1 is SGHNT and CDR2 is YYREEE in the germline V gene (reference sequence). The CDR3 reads CASSLGRGGRSEQYF. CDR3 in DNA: TGTGCCAGCAGCTTGGGCCGAGGGGGTAGGTCCGAGCAGTACTTC.

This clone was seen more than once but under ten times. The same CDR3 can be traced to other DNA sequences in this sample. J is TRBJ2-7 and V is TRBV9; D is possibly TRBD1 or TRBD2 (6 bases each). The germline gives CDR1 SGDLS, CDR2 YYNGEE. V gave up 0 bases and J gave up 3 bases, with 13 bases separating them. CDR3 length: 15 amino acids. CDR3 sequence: CASSVGRGGLYEQYF. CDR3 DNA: TGTGCCAGCAGCGTAGGCAGGGGAGGTCTCTACGAGCAGTACTTC.